These 26 T cell receptor beta chains share one sample of origin, sequenced in a study of cytotoxic CD8 clonotypes in ibrutinib-treated CLL. The table came from immunoSEQ multiplex PCR; TCRdb's copy has only in-frame clones and leaves some out. Among roughly 300,000 clones listed, 60% to 80% were seen once. Here the sequenced sample was PBMCs, taken at disease progression, from a patient treated with ibrutinib. Receptor source: a human donor with chronic lymphocytic leukemia.

The chain combines TRBV27 with TRBJ1-2; 10 bases match TRBD1. The CDR3 is 15 residues long. The V gene end was trimmed by 0 bases and the J gene end by 7 bases; junction bases not matched to a gene: 5. Germline-derived CDR1 and CDR2 are MNHEY and SMNVEV (reference sequence). The CDR3 DNA sequence: TGTGCCAGCAGTTTATCAGGGACAGGGGCCCTTGGCTACACCTTC. This translates into CASSLSGTGALGYTF.

This rearrangement joins TRBV7-3 to TRBJ2-3; the D gene is possibly TRBD2 (5 bases). The V gene's germline CDR1 is SGHTA and CDR2 FQGTGA. The CDR3 length is 13 residues. Trimming shortened V by 3 bases and J by 4 bases, and 8 bases separated the two germline ends. In DNA, the CDR3 is TGTGCCAGCAGCTTCGGGGTGGCAGATACGCAGTATTTT. Residues: CASSFGVADTQYF.

J is TRBJ2-7 and V is TRBV10-3, with D tentatively TRBD1 (5 bases). With 10 bases removed from V and 0 bases from J, the gap between germline ends came to 16 bases. The CDR3 runs 14 residues. Germline V gene lookup returns CDR1 ENHRY and CDR2 SYGVKD. CDR3 loop: CATKTAMNSYEQYF. DNA of the CDR3: TGTGCCACAAAGACAGCCATGAACTCCTACGAGCAGTACTTC.

In regard to this clone: This same CDR3 is encoded by further DNA sequences in the sample. The V gene is TRBV9, the J gene TRBJ2-2; D may be TRBD1 (6 bases). There are 15 residues in the CDR3. Germline-derived CDR1 and CDR2 are SGDLS and YYNGEE. V shed 0 bases and J shed 4 bases, with 10 bases lying between them. CDR3 nucleotide sequence: TGTGCCAGCAGCGTAGGAGGGGGTGGCACCGGGGAGCTGTTTTTT. This codes for CASSVGGGGTGELFF.

This rearrangement joins TRBV5-1 to TRBJ1-2, with D possibly matching TRBD1 (5 bases). The CDR3 runs to 16 residues. V was clipped by 4 bases and J by 2 bases, with 18 bases between them. CDR1 SGHRS and CDR2 YFSETQ come from the germline V gene. The CDR3 spells CASSQSPGPMNYGYTF. The CDR3 DNA follows: TGCGCCAGCAGCCAGTCCCCGGGACCGATGAACTATGGCTACACCTTC.

With respect to this clone: Other nucleotide sequences from this sample produce the same CDR3. CDR3 DNA: TGCGCCAGCAGCCCCGGGACTAGCGGGGGCTACGAGCAGTACTTC. Encoded protein: CASSPGTSGGYEQYF. The V call is TRBV5-1, the J call TRBJ2-7, with TRBD2 matching over 14 bases. CDR1 and CDR2 (germline): SGHRS, YFSETQ. The CDR3 contains 15 residues. The V segment lost 4 bases and the J segment 3 bases; nucleotides outside the gene matches: 3. Full variable domain (remainder filled in from reference TRBV5-1 and TRBJ2-7): KAGVTQTPRYLIKTRGQQVTLSCSPISGHRSVSWYQQTPGQGLQFLFEYFSETQRNKGNFPGRFSGRQFSNSRSEMNVSTLELGDSALYLCASSPGTSGGYEQYFGPGTRLTVT.

Note on this clone: One junction end disagrees with the germline gene, perhaps due to a read error. In DNA form, the CDR3 reads TGCGCCAGCAACCAAGCTTGGGCGGGGGTGTACGCGAACACCGGGGAGCTGTTTTTT. This gives the protein CASNQAWAGVYANTGELFF. The gene calls are TRBV4-1 and TRBJ2-2, with 7 bases aligning to TRBD2. Germline V CDR1 and CDR2: MGHRA, YSYEKL. The CDR3 totals 19 residues.

This clone occurred a few times. CDR3 in amino acids: CASTQRGTQHTGELFF. CDR3 bases: TGCGCCAGCACACAGCGGGGCACCCAGCACACCGGGGAGCTGTTTTTT. The rearrangement links TRBV5-1 to TRBJ2-2, with TRBD2 matching over 7 bases. There are 16 residues in the CDR3. From germline, CDR1 is SGHRS and CDR2 YFSETQ. The ends lost 6 bases at V and 3 bases at J; junction bases unmatched: 11.

Comment on this clone: A read error is possible here, since a much larger clone lies one base away. The same CDR3 also results from other DNA sequences found in this sample. V gene TRBV2 combines with J gene TRBJ2-7; D remains unclear. The CDR3 extends over 10 amino acids. The ends were cut back, 3 bases at V and 3 bases at J, with 0 bases in the middle. CDR1 is SNHLY and CDR2 is FYNNEI in the germline V gene. The CDR3 DNA is TGTGCCAGCAGTGACTACGAGCAGTACTTC. Protein sequence: CASSDYEQYF.

The CDR3 spells CSVASWDYGYTF. The CDR3 coding sequence is TGCAGCGTTGCGTCGTGGGACTATGGCTACACCTTC. The chain recombines TRBV29-1 with TRBJ1-2; D uncertain. The CDR3 runs 12 residues. Germline V gene sequence: CDR1 SQVTM, CDR2 ANQGSEA. V was cut by 4 bases and J by 3 bases, with 9 bases left in between. The full variable domain, with the rest looked up from reference TRBV29-1 and TRBJ1-2, is SAVISQKPSRDICQRGTSLTIQCQVDSQVTMMFWYRQQPGQSLTLIATANQGSEATYESGFVIDKFPISRPNLTFSTLTVSNMSPEDSSIYLCSVASWDYGYTFGSGTRLTVV.

V is TRBV5-8 and J is TRBJ1-2; D uncertain. V gave up 0 bases and J gave up 7 bases, with 4 bases separating them. Germline CDR1 is SGHTS and CDR2 is YDEGEE. This CDR3 region has 11 residues. DNA for the CDR3: TGTGCCAGCAGCTTGGTTCCTGGCTACACCTTC. Translation gives CASSLVPGYTF.

In this sample, this clone turned up once. The chain has TRBV19 and TRBJ1-1, with a tentative D call TRBD1 (6 bases). CDR3 size: 13 residues. CDR1 and CDR2 from the germline V gene are LNHDA and SQIVND (reference sequence). V was pared by 7 bases and J by 3 bases, with 12 bases between. CDR3 DNA: TGTGCCAGTATGGGGGGCCTGGACACTGAAGCTTTCTTT. Residues: CASMGGLDTEAFF. Drawing the rest from reference TRBV19 and TRBJ1-1, the complete variable domain is DGGITQSPKYLFRKEGQNVTLSCEQNLNHDAMYWYRQDPGQGLRLIYYSQIVNDFQKGDIAEGYSVSREKKESFPLTVTSAQKNPTAFYLCASMGGLDTEAFFGQGTRLTVV.

The rearrangement uses TRBV7-9 and TRBJ2-1; D might be TRBD1 or TRBD2, each matching 5 bases. The CDR3 covers 15 residues. Trimming took 4 bases from V and 0 from J, leaving 10 bases between them. CDR1 and CDR2 from the germline V gene are SEHNR and FQNEAQ (reference sequence). Here the CDR3 reads CASSSFGGSYNEQFF. The DNA of the CDR3 is TGTGCCAGCAGCTCCTTTGGGGGCTCCTACAATGAGCAGTTCTTC. Using reference TRBV7-9 and TRBJ2-1 for the parts outside the CDR3, the full variable domain is DTGVSQNPRHKITKRGQNVTFRCDPISEHNRLYWYRQTLGQGPEFLTYFQNEAQLEKSRLLSDRFSAERPKGSFSTLEIQRTEQGDSAMYLCASSSFGGSYNEQFFGPGTRLTVL.

CDR3: CASQVATGLANSPLHF. The CDR3 DNA is TGTGCCAGCCAAGTGGCGACAGGGTTGGCCAATTCACCCCTCCACTTT. The chain has TRBV19 and TRBJ1-6; 7 nucleotides agree with TRBD1. V lost 9 bases, J lost 7 bases, and 15 bases stayed unmatched. CDR1 LNHDA and CDR2 SQIVND come from the germline V gene (reference sequence). CDR3 length: 16 residues.

The chain uses TRBV4-3 and TRBJ2-2, with D possibly being TRBD2 (5 bases). Germline loops: CDR1 LGHNA, CDR2 YSLEER. V lost 0 bases to trimming and J lost 1 base, with 12 bases between them. CDR3 length equals 17 residues. The CDR3 bases are TGCGCCAGCAGCCAAGATCTCTCGGACTTGAACACCGGGGAGCTGTTTTTT. This gives the protein CASSQDLSDLNTGELFF.

The rearrangement joins TRBV4-3 to TRBJ1-5; D gene unclear. Trimming shortened V by 0 bases and J by 1 base, and 4 bases separated the two germline ends. This CDR3 comprises 14 residues. Per germline, CDR1 LGHNA and CDR2 YSLEER. CDR3 amino acids: CASSQDQSNQPQHF. The CDR3, as DNA: TGCGCCAGCAGCCAAGATCAAAGCAATCAGCCCCAGCATTTT.

The V call is TRBV10-1, the J call TRBJ2-7; D might be TRBD1 or TRBD2, each matching 5 bases. The CDR3 extends over 13 amino acids. Trimming took off 9 bases at V and 5 bases at J, with 17 bases between the two ends. Germline V gene data show CDR1 as WNHNN and CDR2 as SYGVQD (reference sequence). The CDR3 protein is CASQRSGTDEQYF. CDR3 nucleotide sequence: TGCGCCAGTCAACGTTCAGGGACGGACGAGCAGTACTTC.

This clone was seen a handful of times. J is TRBJ1-6 and V is TRBV5-1, with no clear D. CDR3 length: 14 amino acids. V was clipped by 0 bases and J by 6 bases, with 7 bases between them. Germline V gene data show CDR1 as SGHRS and CDR2 as YFSETQ. CDR3 amino acids: CASSLDGSNSPLHF. CDR3 sequence (DNA): TGCGCCAGCAGCTTGGATGGGAGTAATTCACCCCTCCACTTT.

This chain uses TRBV5-6 with TRBJ2-7; D uncertain. Between the trimmed V and J ends, which lost 4 bases and 0 bases, there was a span of 11 bases. Germline assignment: CDR1 SGHDT and CDR2 YYEEEE. CDR3 length: 14 amino acids. The CDR3 region has the DNA TGTGCCAGCAGCCCCAGCGACCTCTCCTACGAGCAGTACTTC. Its translation is CASSPSDLSYEQYF. Full variable domain (outside the CDR3, taken from reference TRBV5-6 and TRBJ2-7): DAGVTQSPTHLIKTRGQQVTLRCSPKSGHDTVSWYQQALGQGPQFIFQYYEEEERQRGNFPDRFSGHQFPNYSSELNVNALLLGDSALYLCASSPSDLSYEQYFGPGTRLTVT.

V is TRBV7-8 and J is TRBJ2-2; D is uncertain. V shed 3 bases and J shed 9 bases, with 11 bases lying between them. This CDR3 is 13 amino acids long. Germline CDR1 is SGHVS and CDR2 is FQNEAQ. Here the CDR3 reads CASSLSRARELFF. The CDR3 coding sequence is TGTGCCAGCAGCTTGTCCCGGGCCCGGGAGCTGTTTTTT.

The rearrangement uses TRBV29-1 and TRBJ1-1, with unresolved D. The germline V and J ends were trimmed by 0 bases and 11 bases, with 10 bases remaining between them. Per germline, CDR1 SQVTM and CDR2 ANQGSEA. This CDR3 has 11 amino acids. The CDR3 region is CSVEEVPGAFF. DNA of the CDR3: TGCAGCGTTGAAGAAGTTCCTGGGGCTTTCTTT.

V gene TRBV5-1 combines with J gene TRBJ2-5, with 9 bases fitting TRBD1. The V segment lost 7 bases and the J segment 5 bases; nucleotides outside the gene matches: 3. This CDR3 spans 12 amino acids. CDR1 SGHRS and CDR2 YFSETQ come from the germline V gene. In DNA, the CDR3 is TGCGCCAGCTCCGGACAGGGGGAGACCCAGTACTTC. It specifies CASSGQGETQYF.

This sequence joins TRBV29-1 and TRBJ2-3, with 8 bases identical to TRBD2. V shed 4 bases, J shed 0 bases, and the junction held 6 bases outside the gene matches. Per the germline V gene, CDR1 is SQVTM and CDR2 is ANQGSEA. CDR3 length: 15 amino acids. The CDR3 sequence is CSVVRLAGSTDTQYF. The CDR3, as DNA: TGCAGCGTTGTTCGGCTAGCGGGTAGCACAGATACGCAGTATTTT.

The V call is TRBV9, the J call TRBJ1-2; D is unclear. The CDR3 has 15 amino acids. The V end was cut by 0 bases, the J end by 8 bases, with 17 bases between. Germline V CDR1 and CDR2: SGDLS, YYNGEE. The CDR3 DNA sequence: TGTGCCAGCAGCGTAGCTGAGGGTATCTGGGGAGGCTACACCTTC. Its protein product is CASSVAEGIWGGYTF.

The chain is built from TRBV6-5 and TRBJ2-5, with a weak D call TRBD1 (6 bases). V was clipped by 6 bases and J by 4 bases, with 15 bases between them. The CDR3 spans 14 residues. Germline assignment: CDR1 MNHEY and CDR2 SVGAGI. The CDR3 here is CASRSQGLRETQYF. CDR3 bases: TGTGCCAGCAGGTCACAGGGTCTCCGAGAGACCCAGTACTTC.

The chain is built from TRBV27 and TRBJ1-4; 8 bases line up with TRBD1. There are 15 residues in the CDR3. The V and J ends lost 6 bases and 8 bases, in that order; junction bases with no gene match: 11. Germline-derived CDR1 and CDR2 are MNHEY and SMNVEV (reference sequence). CDR3 in amino acids: CASSPGTGLREKLFF. CDR3 DNA sequence: TGTGCCAGCAGCCCTGGGACAGGCCTTAGGGAAAAACTGTTTTTT.